The next 4 T cell receptor beta chains were all read from a single sample in a study of blood T cell repertoires in COVID-19. The method was immunoSEQ multiplex PCR; TCRdb's version includes in-frame clones alone and lacks a portion of them. The sample carries under 300,000 clones, more than 75% recorded once. Material for sequencing was PBMCs or T cells enriched from blood (not recorded which). Receptors were obtained from a woman aged 50 to 60 who had been exposed to COVID-19.

DNA of the CDR3: TGTGCCAGCAGCCCGCGACAGGGAGGCACTGAAGCTTTCTTT. It yields the protein CASSPRQGGTEAFF. V gene TRBV5-8 combines with J gene TRBJ1-1; TRBD1 agrees at 7 bases. Germline CDR1 and CDR2: SGHTS and YDEGEE. J was trimmed by 4 bases and V by 4 bases; bases with no gene match: 7. CDR3 length: 14 residues.

This sequence joins TRBV6-1 and TRBJ1-2; D might be TRBD1 (5 bases). V was cut by 3 bases and J by 7 bases, with 18 bases left in between. Per the germline V gene, CDR1 is MNHNS and CDR2 is SASEGT. This CDR3 is built from 15 residues. The CDR3 is CASSEASGIQGGYTF. CDR3 in DNA: TGTGCCAGCAGTGAGGCGTCAGGGATTCAGGGTGGCTACACCTTC.

The chain uses TRBV7-9 and TRBJ1-1, with TRBD1 identical over 9 bases. The CDR3 spans 15 residues. Germline-derived CDR1 and CDR2 are SEHNR and FQNEAQ (reference sequence). V was pared by 5 bases and J by 4 bases, with 8 bases of the junction left unmatched. The CDR3 sequence is CASSPSDRGGTEAFF. Written as DNA, the CDR3 is TGTGCCAGCAGCCCCTCGGACAGGGGAGGCACTGAAGCTTTCTTT.

A note on this clone: One junction end does not reproduce the germline sequence, and a read error may be involved. The chain links TRBV23-1 to TRBJ1-6; no clear D. TRBV23-1 is an ORF for which the function is uncertain. The CDR3 contains 9 residues. CDR3 nucleotide sequence: TGCGCCAGCAGTCAATCGGTGGCCTTT. Translation: CASSQSVAF.